This entry is about one T cell receptor (beta chain). This sample was included in a study of blood T cell repertoires in COVID-19. Overall study: Sources were T cells, B-cell-depleted T cells, or PBMCs; the material itself was cDNA or gDNA.

V lost 1 base and J 8 bases, leaving 6 bases between the germline ends. Germline lookup yields CDR1 SNHLY and CDR2 FYNNEI. The CDR3 has 12 residues. TCRdb's table, derived via immunoSEQ multiplex PCR, lists solely in-frame clones and lacks some. This sample carries over 90,000 clones, roughly 82% of them seen once, and the ten largest clones take more than 10%. The TCR was taken from a human donor in a cohort sampled during active COVID-19. The chain has TRBV2 and TRBJ2-1; perhaps TRBD1 as D (5 bases). What was sequenced was peripheral blood. The CDR3 DNA sequence: TGTGCCAGCAGTGAAGGGGGCTATGAGCAGTTCTTC. Translating it yields CASSEGGYEQFF.